This T cell receptor beta chain was identified during a study of T cell responses to AZD1222 COVID-19 vaccine. The protocol was immunoSEQ multiplex PCR, while the TCRdb copy is restricted to in-frame clones and leaves out a portion. Here the sample spans tens of thousands of clones, 70% to 90% being singletons. A note on this clone: What it binds is not known.

The CDR3 sequence is 17 residues long. V was pared by 5 bases and J by 3 bases, with 8 bases of the junction left unmatched. Germline V CDR1 and CDR2: SGHDN, FVKESK. Points from the study as a whole: Baseline testing showed seropositivity in only 5 or 6 AZD1222 recipients. All repertoire sampling was performed exclusively after the peak T cell response. Nearly half of spike-specific TCRs reportedly go after variant regions that carry no mutations.

The sequenced sample was peripheral blood, obtained 28 days after the second AZD1222 dose. The sequence derives from an adult who received the AZD1222 COVID-19 vaccine. The chain recombines TRBV14 with TRBJ1-5, with TRBD1 matching over 12 bases. CDR3 bases: TGTGCCAGCAGCGGGACAGGGGGCAAGTATAACAATCAGCCCCAGCATTTT. It encodes CASSGTGGKYNNQPQHF.